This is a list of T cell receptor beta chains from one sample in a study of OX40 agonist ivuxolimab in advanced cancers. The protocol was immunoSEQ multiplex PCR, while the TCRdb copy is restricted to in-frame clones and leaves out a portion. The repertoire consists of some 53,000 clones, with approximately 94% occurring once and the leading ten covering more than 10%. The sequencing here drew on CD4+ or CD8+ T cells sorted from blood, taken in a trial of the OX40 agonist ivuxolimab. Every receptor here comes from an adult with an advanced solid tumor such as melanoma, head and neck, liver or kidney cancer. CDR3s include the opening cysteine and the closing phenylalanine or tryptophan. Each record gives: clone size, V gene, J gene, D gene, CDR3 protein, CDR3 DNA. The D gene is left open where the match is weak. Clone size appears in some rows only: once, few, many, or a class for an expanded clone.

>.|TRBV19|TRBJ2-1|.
CASSHGGDNEQFF
TGTGCCAGTAGTCATGGCGGGGACAATGAGCAGTTCTTC
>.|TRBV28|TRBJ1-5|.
CASSFPGSNQPQHF
TGTGCCAGCAGTTTTCCGGGAAGCAATCAGCCCCAGCATTTT
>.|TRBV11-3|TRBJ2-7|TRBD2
CASSLRLAGAYEQYF
TGTGCCAGCAGCCTCCGACTAGCGGGAGCCTACGAGCAGTACTTC
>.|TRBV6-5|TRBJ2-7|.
CASRFGTNYEQYF
TGTGCCAGCAGATTCGGGACCAACTACGAGCAGTACTTC
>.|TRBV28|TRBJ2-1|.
CASSSIIAASYNEQFF
TGTGCCAGCAGTTCCATCATAGCGGCATCCTACAATGAGCAGTTCTTC
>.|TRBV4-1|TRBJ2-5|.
CASSPGGGETQYF
TGCGCCAGCAGCCCCGGAGGGGGAGAGACCCAGTACTTC
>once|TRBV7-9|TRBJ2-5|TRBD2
CASSFSGLASQETQYF
TGTGCCAGCAGCTTTTCGGGACTAGCGTCTCAAGAGACCCAGTACTTC
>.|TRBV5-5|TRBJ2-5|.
CASSLHLGDFPRETQYF
TGTGCCAGCAGCCTGCACTTGGGGGACTTCCCAAGGGAGACCCAGTACTTC
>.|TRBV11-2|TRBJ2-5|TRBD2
CASSLAVVAGGTAQYF
TGTGCCAGCAGCTTAGCCGTGGTAGCGGGAGGGACGGCCCAGTACTTC
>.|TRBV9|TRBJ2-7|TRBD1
CASSASGQGTYEQYF
TGTGCCAGCAGCGCGTCGGGACAGGGCACCTACGAGCAGTACTTC
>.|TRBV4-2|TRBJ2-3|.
CASSRRDPGLSTDTQYF
TGTGCCAGCAGCCGAAGGGACCCGGGACTTAGCACAGATACGCAGTATTTT
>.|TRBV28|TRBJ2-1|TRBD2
CASSRLAGHNEQFF
TGTGCCAGCAGCAGACTAGCGGGGCACAATGAGCAGTTCTTC
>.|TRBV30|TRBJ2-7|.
CAWSFTGEQYF
TGTGCCTGGAGTTTCACAGGCGAGCAGTACTTC
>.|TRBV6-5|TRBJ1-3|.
CASSLTSSSGNTIYF
TGTGCCAGCAGTCTCACCTCGAGCTCTGGAAACACCATATATTTT